The source of this T cell receptor beta chain is a study of cytomegalovirus exposure and HLA in healthy donors. Details on this clone: Its specificity is not known.

Germline values: CDR1 MDHEN, CDR2 SYDVKM. The CDR3 has 14 residues. With 5 bases clipped from V and 4 bases from J, the junction kept 7 bases outside the gene matches. Study-level points and caveats: In vitro testing confirmed three CMV-associated chains as specific for CMV antigens. Cytomegalovirus status was reportedly diagnosed by the classifier with high specificity and sensitivity. The tendency of first-cohort TCR clusters to co-occur in the 95 to 150 validation repertoires was the finding of a later analysis.

Assay used: immunoSEQ multiplex PCR; TCRdb lists only in-frame clones, some missing. The sample lists about 47,000 clones, 80% to 95% occurring once. This sequence was found in a man between 18 and 29 years old in good health and CMV-seronegative. The sample was PBMCs. The chain links TRBV28 to TRBJ2-5; 7 nucleotides align to TRBD2. This CDR3 reads CASSTREGPETQYF. In nucleotides, the CDR3 is TGTGCCAGCAGTACGAGGGAGGGACCAGAGACCCAGTACTTC.